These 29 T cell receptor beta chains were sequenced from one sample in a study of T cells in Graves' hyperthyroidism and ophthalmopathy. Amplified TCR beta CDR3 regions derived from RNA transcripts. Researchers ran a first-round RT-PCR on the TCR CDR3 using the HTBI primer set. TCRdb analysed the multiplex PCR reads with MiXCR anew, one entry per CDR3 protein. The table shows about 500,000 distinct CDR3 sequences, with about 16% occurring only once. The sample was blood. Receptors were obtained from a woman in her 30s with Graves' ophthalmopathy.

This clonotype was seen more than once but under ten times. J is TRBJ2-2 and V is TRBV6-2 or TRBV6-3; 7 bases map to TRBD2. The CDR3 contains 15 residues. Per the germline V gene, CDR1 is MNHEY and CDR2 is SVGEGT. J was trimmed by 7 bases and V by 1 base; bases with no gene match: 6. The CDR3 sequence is CASSYWTRRDGELFF. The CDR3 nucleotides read TGTGCCAGCAGTTACTGGACTAGACGAGACGGGGAGCTGTTTTTT.

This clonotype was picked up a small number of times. CDR3 amino acids: CASSIQASSQPQHF. The CDR3 DNA reads as TGTGCCAGTAGTATCCAGGCATCGAGTCAGCCCCAGCATTTT. The V gene is TRBV19, the J gene TRBJ1-5; no clear D. V lost 3 bases and J 6 bases, leaving 12 bases between the germline ends. Germline V gene data show CDR1 as LNHDA and CDR2 as SQIVND (reference sequence). The CDR3 is 14 amino acids. Variable domain in full (rest from reference TRBV19 and TRBJ1-5): DGGITQSPKYLFRKEGQNVTLSCEQNLNHDAMYWYRQDPGQGLRLIYYSQIVNDFQKGDIAEGYSVSREKKESFPLTVTSAQKNPTAFYLCASSIQASSQPQHFGDGTRLSIL.

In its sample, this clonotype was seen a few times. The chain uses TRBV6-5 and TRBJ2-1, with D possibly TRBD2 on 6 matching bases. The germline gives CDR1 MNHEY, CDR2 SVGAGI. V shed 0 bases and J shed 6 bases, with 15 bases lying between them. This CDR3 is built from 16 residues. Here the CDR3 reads CASSYSGTSPLNEQFF. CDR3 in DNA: TGTGCCAGCAGTTACTCGGGCACTAGCCCCCTCAATGAGCAGTTCTTC.

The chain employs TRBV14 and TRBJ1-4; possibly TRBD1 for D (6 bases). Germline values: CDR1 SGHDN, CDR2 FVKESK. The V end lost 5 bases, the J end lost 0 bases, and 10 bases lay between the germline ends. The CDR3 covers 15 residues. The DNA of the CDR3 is TGTGCCAGCAGCTCGGGGGCACCAACTAATGAAAAACTGTTTTTT. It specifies CASSSGAPTNEKLFF. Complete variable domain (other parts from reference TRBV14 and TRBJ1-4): EAGVTQFPSHSVIEKGQTVTLRCDPISGHDNLYWYRRVMGKEIKFLLHFVKESKQDESGMPNNRFLAERTGGTYSTLKVQPAELEDSGVYFCASSSGAPTNEKLFFGSGTQLSVL.

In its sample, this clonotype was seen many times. Written as DNA, the CDR3 is TGTGCCTGGAGTGAGGCGGTAGGAGATACGCAGTATTTT. Translating gives CAWSEAVGDTQYF. This chain connects TRBV30 to TRBJ2-3; D call uncertain. Germline V CDR1 and CDR2: GTSNPN, SVGIG (reference sequence). Trimming took off 1 base at V and 5 bases at J, with 10 bases between the two ends. CDR3 length: 13 residues.

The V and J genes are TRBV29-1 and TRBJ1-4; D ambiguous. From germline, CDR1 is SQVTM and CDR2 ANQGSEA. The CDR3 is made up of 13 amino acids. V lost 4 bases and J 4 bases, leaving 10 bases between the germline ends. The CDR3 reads CSVARALNEKLFF. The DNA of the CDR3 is TGCAGCGTTGCCCGGGCCCTTAATGAAAAACTGTTTTTT.

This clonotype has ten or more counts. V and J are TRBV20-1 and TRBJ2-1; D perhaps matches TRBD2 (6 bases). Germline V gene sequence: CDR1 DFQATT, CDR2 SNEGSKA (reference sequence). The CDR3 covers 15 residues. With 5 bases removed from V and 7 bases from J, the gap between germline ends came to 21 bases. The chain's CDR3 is CSAYIAVLGRNEQFF. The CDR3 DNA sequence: TGCAGTGCTTACATAGCGGTCCTAGGACGGAATGAGCAGTTCTTC.

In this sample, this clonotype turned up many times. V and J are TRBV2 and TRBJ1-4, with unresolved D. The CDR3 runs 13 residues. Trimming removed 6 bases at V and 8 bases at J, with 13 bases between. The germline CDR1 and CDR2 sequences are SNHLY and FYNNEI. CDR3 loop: CASRARPAEKLFF. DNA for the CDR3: TGTGCCAGCAGAGCTAGACCAGCAGAAAAACTGTTTTTT.

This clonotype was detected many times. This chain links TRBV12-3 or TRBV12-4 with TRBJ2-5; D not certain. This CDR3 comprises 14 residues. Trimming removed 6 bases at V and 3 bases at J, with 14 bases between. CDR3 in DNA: TGTGCCAGCAGGCTCCTGCGAGACAAAGAGACCCAGTACTTC. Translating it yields CASRLLRDKETQYF.

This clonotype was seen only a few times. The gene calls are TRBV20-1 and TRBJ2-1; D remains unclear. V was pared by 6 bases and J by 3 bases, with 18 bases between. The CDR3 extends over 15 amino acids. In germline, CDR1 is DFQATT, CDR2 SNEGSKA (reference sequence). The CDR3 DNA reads TGCAGTGCCCAAGTTGGACCCGTCGGCTACAATGAGCAGTTCTTC. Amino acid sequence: CSAQVGPVGYNEQFF.

CDR3 DNA: TGTGCCAGCAGCTTGAAGGACAGGGCTGGATATAATTCACCCCTCCACTTT. It codes for CASSLKDRAGYNSPLHF. The chain combines TRBV7-2 with TRBJ1-6, with 8 bases that match TRBD1. V shed 3 bases and J 4 bases; nucleotides not matched to a gene: 8. The germline V gene encodes CDR1 SGHTA and CDR2 FQGNSA. The CDR3 extends over 17 amino acids.

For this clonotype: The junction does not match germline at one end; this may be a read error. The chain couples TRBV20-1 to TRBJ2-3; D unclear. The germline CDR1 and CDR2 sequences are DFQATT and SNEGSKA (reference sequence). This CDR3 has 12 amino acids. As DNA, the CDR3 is TGCAGTGCTGTGGTACTTCCAGATACGCGGTATTTT. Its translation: CSAVVLPDTRYF.

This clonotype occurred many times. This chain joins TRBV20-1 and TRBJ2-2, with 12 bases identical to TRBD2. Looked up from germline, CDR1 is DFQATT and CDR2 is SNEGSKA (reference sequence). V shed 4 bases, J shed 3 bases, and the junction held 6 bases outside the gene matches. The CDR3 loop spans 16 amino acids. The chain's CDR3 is CSATLAGGPYTGELFF. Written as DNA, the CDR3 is TGCAGTGCTACGCTAGCGGGAGGGCCTTACACCGGGGAGCTGTTTTTT.

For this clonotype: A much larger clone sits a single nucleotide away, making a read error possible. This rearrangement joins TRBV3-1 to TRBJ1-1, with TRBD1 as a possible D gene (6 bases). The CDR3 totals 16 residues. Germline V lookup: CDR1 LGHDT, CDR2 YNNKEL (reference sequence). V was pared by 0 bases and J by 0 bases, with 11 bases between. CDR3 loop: CASSQEGASMNTEAFF. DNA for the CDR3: TGTGCCAGCAGCCAAGAGGGGGCAAGCATGAACACTGAAGCTTTCTTT. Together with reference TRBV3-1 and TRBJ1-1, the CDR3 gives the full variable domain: DTAVSQTPKYLVTQMGNDKSIKCEQNLGHDTMYWYKQDSKKFLKIMFSYNNKELIINETVPNRFSPKSPDKAHLNLHINSLELGDSAVYFCASSQEGASMNTEAFFGQGTRLTVV.

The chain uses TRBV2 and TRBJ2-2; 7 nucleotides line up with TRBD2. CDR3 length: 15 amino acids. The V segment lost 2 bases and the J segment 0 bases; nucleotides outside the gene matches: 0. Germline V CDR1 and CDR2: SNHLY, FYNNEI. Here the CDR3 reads CASSETSANTGELFF. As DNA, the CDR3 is TGTGCCAGCAGTGAAACTAGCGCGAACACCGGGGAGCTGTTTTTT.

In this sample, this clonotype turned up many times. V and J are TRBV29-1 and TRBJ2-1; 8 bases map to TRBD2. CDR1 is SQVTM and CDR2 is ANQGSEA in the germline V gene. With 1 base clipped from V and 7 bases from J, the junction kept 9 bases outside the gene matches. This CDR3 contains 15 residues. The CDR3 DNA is TGCAGCGTTGAAGCCGCGCTAGCGGGTAAAAATGAGCAGTTCTTC. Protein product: CSVEAALAGKNEQFF.

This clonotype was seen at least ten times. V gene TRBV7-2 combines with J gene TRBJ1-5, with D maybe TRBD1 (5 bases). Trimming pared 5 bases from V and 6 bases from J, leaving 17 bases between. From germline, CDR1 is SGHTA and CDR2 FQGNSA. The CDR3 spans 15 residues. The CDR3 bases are TGTGCCAGCAGCCTACTAGGCCAGGGCGGTCAGCCCCAGCATTTT. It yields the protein CASSLLGQGGQPQHF.

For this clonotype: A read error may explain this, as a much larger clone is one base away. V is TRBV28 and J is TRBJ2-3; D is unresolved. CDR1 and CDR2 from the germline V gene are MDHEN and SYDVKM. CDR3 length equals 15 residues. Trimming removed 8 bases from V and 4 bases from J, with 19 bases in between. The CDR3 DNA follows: TGTGCCAGCCGTCACGAGACCAGAAACGCAGATACGCAGTATTTT. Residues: CASRHETRNADTQYF.

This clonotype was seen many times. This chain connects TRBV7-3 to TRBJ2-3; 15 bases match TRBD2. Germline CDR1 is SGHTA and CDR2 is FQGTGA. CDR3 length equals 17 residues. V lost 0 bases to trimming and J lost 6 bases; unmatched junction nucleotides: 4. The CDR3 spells CASSLTGLAGGQDTQYF. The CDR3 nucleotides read TGTGCCAGCAGCTTAACGGGACTAGCGGGAGGTCAGGATACGCAGTATTTT.

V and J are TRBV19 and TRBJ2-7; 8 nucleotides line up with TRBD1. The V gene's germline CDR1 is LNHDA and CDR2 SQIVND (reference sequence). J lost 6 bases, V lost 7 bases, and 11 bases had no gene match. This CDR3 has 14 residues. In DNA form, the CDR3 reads TGTGCCAGTACGCCGGCCGGACAGGGAAGCGAGCAGTACTTC. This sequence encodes CASTPAGQGSEQYF.

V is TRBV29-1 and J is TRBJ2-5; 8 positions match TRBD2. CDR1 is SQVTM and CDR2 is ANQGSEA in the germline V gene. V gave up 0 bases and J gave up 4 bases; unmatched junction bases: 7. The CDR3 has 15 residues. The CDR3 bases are TGCAGCGTTGAAGAAAGCGGGAGAAGTAGAGAGACCCAGTACTTC. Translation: CSVEESGRSRETQYF.

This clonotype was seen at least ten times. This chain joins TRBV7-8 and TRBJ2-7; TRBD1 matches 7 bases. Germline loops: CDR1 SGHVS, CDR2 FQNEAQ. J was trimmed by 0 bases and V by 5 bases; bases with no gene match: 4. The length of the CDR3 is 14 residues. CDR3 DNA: TGTGCCAGCAGCCGACGGGACAGCTCCTACGAGCAGTACTTC. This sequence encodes CASSRRDSSYEQYF.

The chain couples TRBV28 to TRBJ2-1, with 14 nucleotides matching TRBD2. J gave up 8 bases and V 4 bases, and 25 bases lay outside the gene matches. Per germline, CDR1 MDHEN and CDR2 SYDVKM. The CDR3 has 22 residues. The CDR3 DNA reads TGTGCCAGCAGTTCACCTGGAAGGGGACTAGCGGGAGTTCGGCAGCGCGTCGATGAGCAGTTCTTC. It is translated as CASSSPGRGLAGVRQRVDEQFF.

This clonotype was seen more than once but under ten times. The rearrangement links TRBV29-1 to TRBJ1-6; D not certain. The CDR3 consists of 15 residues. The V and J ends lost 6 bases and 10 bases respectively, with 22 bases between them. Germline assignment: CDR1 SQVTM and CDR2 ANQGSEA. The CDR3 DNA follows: TGCAGCGTAACCGACAATGGGGAAGGTGGATCACCCCTCCACTTT. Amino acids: CSVTDNGEGGSPLHF.

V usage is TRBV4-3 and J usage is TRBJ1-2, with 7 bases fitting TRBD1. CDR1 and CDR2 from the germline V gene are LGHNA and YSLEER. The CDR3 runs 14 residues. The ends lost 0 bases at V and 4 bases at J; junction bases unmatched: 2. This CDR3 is CASSQDGTVYGYTF. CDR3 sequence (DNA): TGCGCCAGCAGCCAAGATGGGACAGTCTATGGCTACACCTTC.

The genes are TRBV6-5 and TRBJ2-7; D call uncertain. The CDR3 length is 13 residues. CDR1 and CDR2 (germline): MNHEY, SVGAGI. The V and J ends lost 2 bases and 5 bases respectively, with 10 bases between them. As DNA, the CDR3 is TGTGCCAGCAGTTACAGGGTCGACCACGAGCAGTACTTC. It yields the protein CASSYRVDHEQYF.

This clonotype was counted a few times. The CDR3 nucleotides are TGTGCCAGCAGTGAAGTGGGCCTTTTATCTGAGCAGTACTTC. This sequence encodes CASSEVGLLSEQYF. The rearrangement uses TRBV6-1 and TRBJ2-7; the D is unclear. The germline V gene has CDR1 MNHNS and CDR2 SASEGT. The V gene lost 1 base and the J gene lost 7 bases, with 14 bases spanning the gap. The CDR3 is 14 amino acids.

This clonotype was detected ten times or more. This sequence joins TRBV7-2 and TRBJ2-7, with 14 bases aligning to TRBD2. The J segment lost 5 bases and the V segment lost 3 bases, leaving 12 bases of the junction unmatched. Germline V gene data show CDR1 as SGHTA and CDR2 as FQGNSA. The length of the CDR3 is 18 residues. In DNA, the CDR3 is TGTGCCAGCAGCTTTCTTAAGACTAGCGGGAGGGCCCGGGACGAGCAGTACTTC. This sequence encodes CASSFLKTSGRARDEQYF. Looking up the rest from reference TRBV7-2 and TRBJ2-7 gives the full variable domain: GAGVSQSPSNKVTEKGKDVELRCDPISGHTALYWYRQSLGQGLEFLIYFQGNSAPDKSGLPSDRFSAERTGGSVSTLTIQRTQQEDSAVYLCASSFLKTSGRARDEQYFGPGTRLTVT.

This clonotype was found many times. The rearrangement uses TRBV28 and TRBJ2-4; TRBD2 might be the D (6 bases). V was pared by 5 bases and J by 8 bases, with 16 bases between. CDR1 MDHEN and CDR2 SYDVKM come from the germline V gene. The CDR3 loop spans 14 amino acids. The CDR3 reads CASSQGLTMDIQYF. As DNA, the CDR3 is TGTGCCAGCAGTCAGGGACTTACTATGGACATTCAGTACTTC.